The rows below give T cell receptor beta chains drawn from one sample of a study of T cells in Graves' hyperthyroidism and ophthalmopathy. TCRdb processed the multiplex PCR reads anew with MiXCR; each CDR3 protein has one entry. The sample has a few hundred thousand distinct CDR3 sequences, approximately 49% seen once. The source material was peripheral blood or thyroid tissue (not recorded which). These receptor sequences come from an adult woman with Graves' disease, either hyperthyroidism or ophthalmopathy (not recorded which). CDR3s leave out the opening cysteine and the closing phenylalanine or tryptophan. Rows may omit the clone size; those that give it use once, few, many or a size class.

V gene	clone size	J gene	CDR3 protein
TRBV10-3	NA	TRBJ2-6	ATEQGNTGANVLT
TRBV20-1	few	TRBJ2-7	SARLRDLPYEQY
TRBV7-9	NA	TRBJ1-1	ASSLIGQTNTEAF
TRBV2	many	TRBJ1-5	ASSVGGFNQPQH
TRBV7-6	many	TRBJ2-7	ASSLGESPYEQY
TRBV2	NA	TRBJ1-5	ASSIQGAGQPQH
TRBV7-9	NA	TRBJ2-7	ASSLVGHLVDEQY
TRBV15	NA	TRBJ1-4	ATSKDHGDSGSANEKLF
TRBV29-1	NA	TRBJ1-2	SVYQGLGYT
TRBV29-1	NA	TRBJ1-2	SVDPPHDNGYT
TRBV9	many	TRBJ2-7	ASRTSGDEQY
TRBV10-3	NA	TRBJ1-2	AISGDAGTNYGYT
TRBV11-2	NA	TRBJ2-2	ASSRRGAVTGELF
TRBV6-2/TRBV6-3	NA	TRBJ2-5	ASSYSTTGDKETQY
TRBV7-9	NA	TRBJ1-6	ASSPRQGSYNSPLH
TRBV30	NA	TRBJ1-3	AWSTGGAGNTIY
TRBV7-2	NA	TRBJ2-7	ASSLAGGLYEQY
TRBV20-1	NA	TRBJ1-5	SARVRDRGVQPQH